The 32 T cell receptor beta chains presented below share a single source sample, sequenced in a study of shared clonotypes between healthy human individuals. Libraries were prepared by immunoSEQ multiplex PCR; TCRdb keeps only in-frame clonotypes and omits some of them. This sample has about 610,000 clones, with about 96% found just once. CD45RO-negative, CCR7-selected cells formed the naive CD8 fraction, which excluded terminally differentiated effector memory CD45RA+ cells. The sample taken for sequencing was naive CD8+ T cells sorted from blood. These receptor sequences come from a woman in her thirties in good health.

The genes are TRBV7-8 and TRBJ1-1; possibly TRBD1 for D (6 bases). Trimming took 4 bases from V and 1 from J, leaving 13 bases between them. CDR3 length equals 15 residues. Germline loops: CDR1 SGHVS, CDR2 FQNEAQ. Here the CDR3 DNA reads TGTGCCAGCAGCTCATTGACAGGAAAGAACACTGAAGCTTTCTTT. Translating gives CASSSLTGKNTEAFF. Variable domain in full (rest from reference TRBV7-8 and TRBJ1-1): GAGVSQSPRYKVAKRGQDVALRCDPISGHVSLFWYQQALGQGPEFLTYFQNEAQLDKSGLPSDRFFAERPEGSVSTLKIQRTQQEDSAVYLCASSSLTGKNTEAFFGQGTRLTVV.

The rearrangement joins TRBV29-1 to TRBJ1-2; possible D gene TRBD1, 6 bases. Per germline, CDR1 SQVTM and CDR2 ANQGSEA. This CDR3 has 11 residues. V lost 7 bases, J lost 5 bases, and 11 bases lay in between. For the CDR3, the DNA is TGCAGCGCGCGGGGGCCGTATGGCTACACCTTC. This encodes CSARGPYGYTF.

This chain connects TRBV19 to TRBJ2-1; D ambiguous. Germline-derived CDR1 and CDR2 are LNHDA and SQIVND (reference sequence). The CDR3 covers 13 residues. V lost 3 bases and J lost 7, with 10 bases in between. CDR3 in amino acids: CASSITIGNEQFF. The CDR3 DNA sequence: TGTGCCAGTAGTATTACCATTGGGAATGAGCAGTTCTTC.

The chain employs TRBV11-2 and TRBJ2-1; the match to TRBD1 covers 8 bases. CDR3 length: 13 residues. Looked up from germline, CDR1 is SGHAT and CDR2 is FQNNGV. V shed 5 bases and J 10 bases; nucleotides not matched to a gene: 7. CDR3 loop: CASSQEDRAEQFF. The CDR3 nucleotides are TGTGCCAGCAGCCAGGAGGACAGGGCCGAGCAGTTCTTC.

The rearrangement links TRBV7-2 to TRBJ2-7; D call uncertain. The V end lost 4 bases, the J end lost 7 bases, and 11 bases lay between the germline ends. The CDR3 totals 12 residues. The V gene's germline CDR1 is SGHTA and CDR2 FQGNSA. The CDR3 spells CASSSRWWEQYF. The CDR3, as DNA: TGTGCCAGCAGCTCTCGGTGGTGGGAGCAGTACTTC.

The V and J genes are TRBV7-8 and TRBJ2-3; D perhaps matches TRBD2 (5 bases). Deletions cut 5 bases from V and 5 bases from J, with 5 bases between. CDR1 SGHVS and CDR2 FQNEAQ come from the germline V gene. This CDR3 has 11 residues. CDR3 region: CASSRGDTQYF. For the CDR3, the DNA is TGTGCCAGCAGCCGGGGAGATACGCAGTATTTT.

This chain joins TRBV29-1 and TRBJ2-2, with 7 bases fitting TRBD1. CDR3 length: 13 residues. The J segment lost 5 bases and the V segment lost 6 bases, leaving 6 bases of the junction unmatched. The germline gives CDR1 SQVTM, CDR2 ANQGSEA. The CDR3 DNA sequence: TGCAGCGTAGCCGGGACAGTTACCGGGGAGCTGTTTTTT. It specifies CSVAGTVTGELFF.

This clone has more than one count but fewer than ten. This chain uses TRBV5-1 with TRBJ1-1, with 7 nucleotides matching TRBD1. Trimming took 4 bases from V and 8 from J; bases not matched to a gene: 5. The germline CDR1 and CDR2 sequences are SGHRS and YFSETQ. This CDR3 comprises 12 residues. The CDR3 reads CASSGGQREAFF. The CDR3 nucleotides are TGCGCCAGCAGCGGGGGACAGAGAGAAGCTTTCTTT.

On this clone: Other DNA sequences within the sample encode an identical CDR3. The chain carries TRBV27 and TRBJ2-5, with 15 bases lining up with TRBD2. CDR1 MNHEY and CDR2 SMNVEV come from the germline V gene (reference sequence). The CDR3 spans 15 residues. The junction had 3 bases not matched to a gene; V was cut back by 5 bases and J by 5 bases. This CDR3 reads CASSSGTSGRETQYF. DNA of the CDR3: TGTGCCAGCAGTAGCGGGACTAGCGGGAGGGAGACCCAGTACTTC.

The V and J genes are TRBV6-5 and TRBJ2-3, with a weak D call TRBD2 (6 bases). V lost 2 bases and J lost 2, with 11 bases in between. The CDR3 totals 15 residues. From germline, CDR1 is MNHEY and CDR2 SVGAGI. CDR3 protein: CASSYASGLTDTQYF. The CDR3 coding sequence is TGTGCCAGCAGTTACGCCAGCGGGCTCACAGATACGCAGTATTTT.

The chain uses TRBV7-9 and TRBJ1-2, with D uncertain. CDR3 length: 13 residues. The V and J ends lost 5 bases and 6 bases respectively, with 13 bases between them. The V gene's germline CDR1 is SEHNR and CDR2 FQNEAQ (reference sequence). This CDR3 reads CASSLLLWDGYTF. CDR3 coding DNA: TGTGCCAGCAGCCTACTTTTGTGGGATGGCTACACCTTC.

CDR3 DNA sequence: TGTGCCAGCAGTGTGGCTAGCGGCGACTCCTACAATGAGCAGTTCTTC. Amino acids: CASSVASGDSYNEQFF. The gene calls are TRBV6-1 and TRBJ2-1, with 7 bases matching TRBD2. This CDR3 is built from 16 residues. V dropped 4 bases and J dropped 0; count of bases not matched to a gene: 6. Germline values: CDR1 MNHNS, CDR2 SASEGT.

The gene calls are TRBV2 and TRBJ1-6, with D possibly TRBD1 on 6 matching bases. This CDR3 is built from 14 residues. V was shortened by 5 bases and J by 9 bases, with 14 bases between the two germline ends. Looked up from germline, CDR1 is SNHLY and CDR2 is FYNNEI. CDR3 bases: TGTGCCAGCAGTCCTCGGACAGTGGGTTCACCCCTCCACTTT. Amino acid sequence: CASSPRTVGSPLHF.

The chain combines TRBV14 with TRBJ2-1; TRBD1 matches at 8 bases. V gave up 0 bases and J gave up 4 bases; unmatched junction bases: 8. The CDR3 contains 17 residues. Germline-derived CDR1 and CDR2 are SGHDN and FVKESK. The CDR3 spells CASSQERSQGGYNEQFF. CDR3 bases: TGTGCCAGCAGCCAAGAAAGGTCACAGGGGGGTTACAATGAGCAGTTCTTC.

In regard to this clone: This CDR3 is also generated by other DNA sequences in the sample. J is TRBJ1-1 and V is TRBV9; weak D call: TRBD1 (6 bases). The CDR3 runs to 13 residues. Looked up from germline, CDR1 is SGDLS and CDR2 is YYNGEE. V was cut by 3 bases and J by 4 bases, with 10 bases left in between. The chain's CDR3 is CASSGGLGTEAFF. In nucleotides, the CDR3 is TGTGCCAGCAGCGGGGGGCTGGGCACTGAAGCTTTCTTT.

V is TRBV27 and J is TRBJ1-1; no firm D call. Germline V lookup: CDR1 MNHEY, CDR2 SMNVEV (reference sequence). The V end was cut by 0 bases, the J end by 10 bases, with 21 bases between. The CDR3 extends over 16 amino acids. CDR3 bases: TGTGCCAGCAGTTTATCACGGGGATCCGATACTCAGTCAGCTTTCTTT. It translates to CASSLSRGSDTQSAFF.

The chain recombines TRBV28 with TRBJ2-2, with 12 bases matching TRBD2. Per the germline V gene, CDR1 is MDHEN and CDR2 is SYDVKM. This CDR3 has 19 amino acids. After removal of 3 bases from V and 7 bases from J, the junction contained 15 bases not matched to a gene. This CDR3 reads CASSFPGLAGMRAIGELFF. The CDR3 DNA reads TGTGCCAGCAGTTTTCCCGGACTAGCGGGAATGAGAGCGATCGGGGAGCTGTTTTTT.

V usage is TRBV6-6 and J usage is TRBJ2-5; the match to TRBD1 covers 8 bases. Germline V gene data show CDR1 as MNHNY and CDR2 as SVGAGI (reference sequence). There are 16 residues in the CDR3. J gave up 4 bases and V 6 bases, and 13 bases lay outside the gene matches. The CDR3 coding sequence is TGTGCCAGCAGCTTGGTGACAGGGGAGAGGCGAGAGACCCAGTACTTC. Its translation is CASSLVTGERRETQYF.

The chain couples TRBV14 to TRBJ2-2; 8 bases are shared with TRBD2. Germline lookup yields CDR1 SGHDN and CDR2 FVKESK. This CDR3 region has 17 residues. With V trimmed by 3 bases and J by 2 bases, 8 bases remained unmatched. Written as DNA, the CDR3 is TGTGCCAGCAGCCAGGGACTAGGGGAAGGAAACACCGGGGAGCTGTTTTTT. It translates to CASSQGLGEGNTGELFF.

The chain is built from TRBV19 and TRBJ1-5, with D possibly TRBD1 on 5 matching bases. Between the trimmed V and J ends, which lost 0 bases and 4 bases, there was a span of 16 bases. Per germline, CDR1 LNHDA and CDR2 SQIVND (reference sequence). This CDR3 has 17 amino acids. CDR3: CASSIDRTGAPNQPQHF. The CDR3 nucleotides read TGTGCCAGTAGTATAGATCGCACCGGGGCCCCAAATCAGCCCCAGCATTTT.

This rearrangement joins TRBV30 to TRBJ2-6; TRBD1 agrees at 10 bases. The germline gives CDR1 GTSNPN, CDR2 SVGIG (reference sequence). The CDR3 contains 13 residues. V shed 5 bases and J 8 bases; nucleotides not matched to a gene: 3. The CDR3 region has the DNA TGTGCCTGGGGGACAGGGGAAACCAACGTCCTGACTTTC. This encodes CAWGTGETNVLTF.

V is TRBV7-8 and J is TRBJ2-3; 9 bases fit TRBD2. The germline V gene has CDR1 SGHVS and CDR2 FQNEAQ. V shed 1 base and J 5 bases; nucleotides not matched to a gene: 10. CDR3 length equals 17 residues. CDR3 sequence (DNA): TGTGCCAGCAGCTTAGTTGGAGGAACTAGCGGGCTAGATACGCAGTATTTT. Encoded protein: CASSLVGGTSGLDTQYF.

V and J are TRBV28 and TRBJ2-7; 12 positions agree with TRBD2. This CDR3 is 15 amino acids long. After removal of 5 bases from V and 7 bases from J, the junction contained 9 bases not matched to a gene. Germline V lookup: CDR1 MDHEN, CDR2 SYDVKM. CDR3: CASSMTSGSLGEQYF. CDR3 in DNA: TGTGCCAGCAGTATGACTAGCGGGAGCCTTGGAGAGCAGTACTTC.

Turning to this clone: This specimen includes other DNA sequences encoding the same CDR3. The genes are TRBV19 and TRBJ2-7; TRBD2 agrees at 12 bases. The V gene end was trimmed by 4 bases and the J gene end by 4 bases; junction bases not matched to a gene: 2. This CDR3 is 14 amino acids long. The germline V gene has CDR1 LNHDA and CDR2 SQIVND (reference sequence). The CDR3 DNA follows: TGTGCCAGTAGTACGACTAGCGGGAGTTACGAGCAGTACTTC. Its translation is CASSTTSGSYEQYF. The full variable domain, its missing parts supplied by reference TRBV19 and TRBJ2-7, is DGGITQSPKYLFRKEGQNVTLSCEQNLNHDAMYWYRQDPGQGLRLIYYSQIVNDFQKGDIAEGYSVSREKKESFPLTVTSAQKNPTAFYLCASSTTSGSYEQYFGPGTRLTVT.

Notes on this clone: At one end the junction does not follow the germline gene, possibly because of a read error. The CDR3 DNA sequence: TGTGCCTGCGGGACAGCTAATTATGGCTACACCTTC. The encoded protein is CACGTANYGYTF. V is TRBV19 and J is TRBJ1-2, with 7 bases aligning to TRBD1. The CDR3 is 12 residues long. The V gene's germline CDR1 is LNHDA and CDR2 SQIVND (reference sequence).

With regard to this clone: This specimen includes other DNA sequences encoding the same CDR3. V is TRBV7-9 and J is TRBJ2-5; D gene unclear. Germline V CDR1 and CDR2: SEHNR, FQNEAQ (reference sequence). The V end was cut by 0 bases, the J end by 5 bases, with 4 bases between. The CDR3 runs 12 residues. The CDR3 spells CASSLARETQYF. The CDR3 DNA reads TGTGCCAGCAGCTTAGCGAGGGAGACCCAGTACTTC.

On this clone: This sample includes further DNA sequences coding for the same CDR3. The chain combines TRBV28 with TRBJ2-2; tentative D call: TRBD1 (6 bases). V was pared by 2 bases and J by 5 bases, with 6 bases between. The CDR3 spans 13 residues. The germline gives CDR1 MDHEN, CDR2 SYDVKM. CDR3 nucleotide sequence: TGTGCCAGCAGTTTAAGGGGGACCGGGGAGCTGTTTTTT. It translates to CASSLRGTGELFF.

About this clone: Other DNA sequences in the sample encode the same CDR3. This chain links TRBV27 with TRBJ2-7, with 10 nucleotides matching TRBD1. V was pared by 4 bases and J by 4 bases, with 4 bases of the junction left unmatched. The CDR3 has 14 residues. CDR1 is MNHEY, CDR2 SMNVEV, per germline (reference sequence). The CDR3 is CASSSLGQGYEQYF. The CDR3 DNA sequence: TGTGCCAGCAGTTCCCTGGGACAGGGGTACGAGCAGTACTTC.

This chain uses TRBV27 with TRBJ1-2; maybe TRBD1 (5 bases). The CDR3 has 11 amino acids. V was cut by 3 bases and J by 10 bases, with 9 bases left in between. Per the germline V gene, CDR1 is MNHEY and CDR2 is SMNVEV (reference sequence). The CDR3 loop is CASSFGGDYTF. The CDR3 DNA is TGTGCCAGCAGTTTTGGAGGGGACTACACCTTC.

V usage is TRBV6-1 and J usage is TRBJ2-1, with D possibly TRBD1 on 6 matching bases. With 3 bases removed from V and 5 bases from J, the gap between germline ends came to 14 bases. Germline CDR1 and CDR2: MNHNS and SASEGT. This CDR3 has 15 residues. CDR3 bases: TGTGCCAGCAGTGAGATTCAGGGGATCCACAATGAGCAGTTCTTC. Its protein is CASSEIQGIHNEQFF.

The V call is TRBV27, the J call TRBJ1-1; D is unclear. CDR3 size: 14 residues. Looked up from germline, CDR1 is MNHEY and CDR2 is SMNVEV (reference sequence). Trimming left V 4 bases short and J 1 base short, with 10 bases between. The CDR3 coding sequence is TGTGCCAGCAGTTCAGGTAATGGGAACACTGAAGCTTTCTTT. Translated: CASSSGNGNTEAFF.

J is TRBJ2-3 and V is TRBV5-1, with D uncertain. V dropped 4 bases and J dropped 3 bases, with 24 bases sitting between them. The CDR3 runs 18 residues. Germline CDR1 SGHRS, CDR2 YFSETQ. As DNA, the CDR3 is TGCGCCAGCAGCCCTACCTTAGTGCTTCATGGTCTTACAGATACGCAGTATTTT. It is translated as CASSPTLVLHGLTDTQYF.